The 27 T cell receptor beta chains presented below share a single source sample, sequenced in a study of blood T cell repertoires in COVID-19. Sequencing was performed with immunoSEQ multiplex PCR; in TCRdb, only in-frame clones are kept and a portion is missing. This table has about 250,000 clones, nearly 90% appearing once. Sequencing was carried out using PBMCs or T cells enriched from blood (not recorded which). The receptors were gathered from a woman aged 25 to 39 with acute COVID-19.

J is TRBJ2-1 and V is TRBV20-1; maybe TRBD2 (7 bases). Germline V gives CDR1 DFQATT, CDR2 SNEGSKA (reference sequence). The CDR3 loop spans 16 amino acids. Trimming pared 3 bases from V and 7 bases from J, leaving 22 bases between. The DNA for the CDR3 is TGCAGTGCTAGTTATGATCAGGGGCGGGGAGGGAATGAGCAGTTCTTC. As protein: CSASYDQGRGGNEQFF.

V gene TRBV5-4 combines with J gene TRBJ2-5, with D perhaps matching TRBD2 (7 bases). The germline V and J ends were trimmed by 0 bases and 3 bases, with 18 bases remaining between them. Germline V gene lookup returns CDR1 SGHNT and CDR2 YYREEE (reference sequence). The CDR3 has 17 amino acids. The CDR3 DNA sequence: TGTGCCAGCAGCTTGGCGCCGGGGGGCTACTCCAAAGAGACCCAGTACTTC. Translated: CASSLAPGGYSKETQYF.

The chain employs TRBV10-2 and TRBJ1-1; 7 bases map to TRBD1. The CDR3 has 15 residues. The V segment lost 7 bases and the J segment 2 bases; nucleotides outside the gene matches: 10. CDR1 is WSHSY and CDR2 is SAAADI in the germline V gene. CDR3 loop: CASTPAGGINTEAFF. CDR3 coding DNA: TGCGCCAGCACCCCCGCAGGGGGGATCAACACTGAAGCTTTCTTT.

The rearrangement links TRBV6-5 to TRBJ1-3; D is undetermined. Germline V CDR1 and CDR2: MNHEY, SVGAGI. The CDR3 has 13 residues. V gave up 6 bases and J gave up 0 bases, with 6 bases separating them. CDR3 sequence: CASRRVSGNTIYF. CDR3 sequence (DNA): TGTGCCAGCAGACGAGTCTCTGGAAACACCATATATTTT.

This clone has only a few counts. The J gene is TRBJ2-1, the V gene TRBV9, with 7 bases identical to TRBD2. CDR1 and CDR2 from the germline V gene are SGDLS and YYNGEE. The CDR3 has 15 residues. Trimming removed 3 bases from V and 4 bases from J; junction bases left unmatched: 7. CDR3 residues: CASSAGLVRYNEQFF. CDR3 bases: TGTGCCAGCAGCGCAGGACTAGTCAGGTACAATGAGCAGTTCTTC.

As DNA, the CDR3 is TGCAGCGTTGGGTACTGGGAATCGGGATCTGGCTACACCTTC. As protein: CSVGYWESGSGYTF. This sequence joins TRBV29-1 and TRBJ1-2, with D hard to call. V lost 4 bases and J 7 bases, leaving 19 bases between the germline ends. The V gene's germline CDR1 is SQVTM and CDR2 ANQGSEA. This CDR3 comprises 14 residues. The variable domain in full, with the rest retrieved from reference TRBV29-1 and TRBJ1-2, is SAVISQKPSRDICQRGTSLTIQCQVDSQVTMMFWYRQQPGQSLTLIATANQGSEATYESGFVIDKFPISRPNLTFSTLTVSNMSPEDSSIYLCSVGYWESGSGYTFGSGTRLTVV.

The genes are TRBV7-2 and TRBJ2-7; D is perhaps TRBD2 (6 bases). V was cut by 5 bases and J by 4 bases, with 12 bases left in between. The CDR3 is 13 amino acids. Looked up from germline, CDR1 is SGHTA and CDR2 is FQGNSA. The CDR3 bases are TGTGCCAGCAGCAGCCGGGACTGGTACGAGCAGTACTTC. Translating it yields CASSSRDWYEQYF. Complete variable domain (other parts from reference TRBV7-2 and TRBJ2-7): GAGVSQSPSNKVTEKGKDVELRCDPISGHTALYWYRQSLGQGLEFLIYFQGNSAPDKSGLPSDRFSAERTGGSVSTLTIQRTQQEDSAVYLCASSSRDWYEQYFGPGTRLTVT.

This clone was seen once. The chain carries TRBV29-1 and TRBJ1-4; D not certain. The CDR3 is made up of 11 amino acids. Germline V gene lookup returns CDR1 SQVTM and CDR2 ANQGSEA. Trimming cost V 4 bases and J 8 bases, with 8 bases left between them. CDR3 sequence: CSVAVWEKLFF. Written as DNA, the CDR3 is TGCAGCGTTGCGGTCTGGGAAAAACTGTTTTTT.

The CDR3, as DNA: TGTGCCAGCAGCCGGACTAGCTCCTACAATGAGCAGTTCTTC. Amino acids: CASSRTSSYNEQFF. This chain links TRBV3-1 (or the pseudogene TRBV3-2) with TRBJ2-1; 7 bases line up with TRBD2. Germline loops: CDR1 LGHDT, CDR2 YNNKEL (reference sequence). Unmatched junction bases numbered 0, after V lost 4 bases and J lost 0 bases. The CDR3 contains 14 residues.

This clone was seen only once. Additional DNA sequences in this sample encode the identical CDR3. CDR3: CAWSVSNTEAFF. The CDR3 bases are TGTGCCTGGAGTGTCTCGAACACTGAAGCTTTCTTT. V is TRBV30 and J is TRBJ1-1, with D uncertain. Germline V CDR1 and CDR2: GTSNPN, SVGIG (reference sequence). Deletions cut 0 bases from V and 1 base from J, with 3 bases between. The CDR3 is made up of 12 amino acids.

V usage is TRBV19 and J usage is TRBJ1-1, with 7 nucleotides matching TRBD1. CDR1 is LNHDA and CDR2 is SQIVND in the germline V gene (reference sequence). The CDR3 consists of 14 residues. Unmatched junction bases numbered 2, after V lost 1 base and J lost 3 bases. CDR3 coding DNA: TGTGCCAGTAGTATAGCAGGGGGGCACACTGAAGCTTTCTTT. Amino acids: CASSIAGGHTEAFF.

The V gene is TRBV28, the J gene TRBJ2-7, with TRBD1 identical over 8 bases. Trimming removed 6 bases from V and 3 bases from J; junction bases left unmatched: 7. From germline, CDR1 is MDHEN and CDR2 SYDVKM. This CDR3 region has 14 residues. Here the CDR3 reads CASSLRDRFYEQYF. Here the CDR3 DNA reads TGTGCCAGCAGCCTCCGGGACAGGTTCTACGAGCAGTACTTC.

J is TRBJ2-2 and V is TRBV7-3; D gene ambiguous. Germline lookup yields CDR1 SGHTA and CDR2 FQGTGA. The V gene lost 4 bases and the J gene lost 2 bases, with 2 bases spanning the gap. This CDR3 comprises 12 residues. The CDR3 DNA reads TGTGCCAGCAGCTCAAACACCGGGGAGCTGTTTTTT. Translation gives CASSSNTGELFF.

The CDR3 spells CASSGGEETQYF. DNA for the CDR3: TGTGCCAGCAGCGGGGGGGAAGAGACCCAGTACTTC. The chain combines TRBV28 with TRBJ2-5, with 8 positions matching TRBD2. The CDR3 runs 12 residues. V lost 6 bases, J lost 3 bases, and 0 bases stayed unmatched. The germline CDR1 and CDR2 sequences are MDHEN and SYDVKM.

The chain links TRBV25-1 to TRBJ2-7; 7 bases agree with TRBD1. The V segment lost 1 base and the J segment 0 bases; nucleotides outside the gene matches: 3. This CDR3 region has 15 residues. Germline V gives CDR1 MGHDK, CDR2 SYGVNS. The chain's CDR3 is CASSELTGASYEQYF. CDR3 bases: TGTGCCAGCAGTGAATTAACAGGGGCCTCCTACGAGCAGTACTTC.

About this clone: Other DNA sequences in the same sample also yield this CDR3. This chain connects TRBV5-1 to TRBJ2-7; TRBD2 is a possible D gene (5 bases). CDR3 length: 13 residues. From germline, CDR1 is SGHRS and CDR2 YFSETQ. Trimming removed 0 bases from V and 7 bases from J, with 11 bases in between. This CDR3 reads CASSLVLRGEQYF. The DNA for the CDR3 is TGCGCCAGCAGCTTGGTACTCCGGGGAGAGCAGTACTTC.

This chain links TRBV6-1 with TRBJ1-2; D uncertain. There are 23 residues in the CDR3. CDR1 is MNHNS and CDR2 is SASEGT in the germline V gene. V lost 2 bases, J lost 3 bases, and 37 bases lay in between. CDR3 in DNA: TGTGCCAGCAGTGAATTTTGGGATTATCTGGCCTCAGCCCGGGGAAACCCTGACTATGGCTACACCTTC. Protein: CASSEFWDYLASARGNPDYGYTF.

This clone was counted a few times. The gene calls are TRBV5-4 and TRBJ2-5, with 9 bases aligning to TRBD2. Germline V lookup: CDR1 SGHNT, CDR2 YYREEE (reference sequence). The CDR3 is 16 residues long. Unmatched junction bases numbered 8, after V lost 0 bases and J lost 5 bases. In DNA, the CDR3 is TGTGCCAGCAGCTTGGAAGGGCTAGCGGGGAGGGAGACCCAGTACTTC. Amino acid sequence: CASSLEGLAGRETQYF.

This chain uses TRBV27 with TRBJ1-4, with TRBD1 matching over 7 bases. In germline, CDR1 is MNHEY, CDR2 SMNVEV (reference sequence). V trimming: 5 bases; J trimming: 8 bases; junction bases outside the gene matches: 11. The CDR3 totals 15 residues. CDR3 residues: CASSLTGKRREKLFF. CDR3 nucleotide sequence: TGTGCCAGCAGTCTGACAGGGAAAAGAAGAGAAAAACTGTTTTTT.

This chain connects TRBV10-1 to TRBJ2-5; 8 nucleotides align to TRBD2. Germline CDR1 WNHNN, CDR2 SYGVQD (reference sequence). This CDR3 has 15 residues. V gave up 3 bases and J gave up 3 bases; unmatched junction bases: 6. The CDR3 sequence: CASSDGAGGKETQYF. For the CDR3, the DNA is TGCGCCAGCAGTGACGGCGCGGGGGGAAAAGAGACCCAGTACTTC.

V is TRBV4-1 and J is TRBJ2-5; no firm D call. There are 14 residues in the CDR3. V was pared by 1 base and J by 2 bases, with 8 bases between. The germline V gene has CDR1 MGHRA and CDR2 YSYEKL. The CDR3 reads CASSQGGDQETQYF. CDR3 sequence (DNA): TGCGCCAGCAGCCAAGGCGGCGATCAAGAGACCCAGTACTTC.

The V call is TRBV5-1, the J call TRBJ1-1; TRBD1 is a possible D gene (6 bases). Trimming shortened V by 6 bases and J by 3 bases, and 15 bases separated the two germline ends. The CDR3 consists of 14 residues. The germline gives CDR1 SGHRS, CDR2 YFSETQ. CDR3 DNA sequence: TGCGCCAGCAAAGGGGGGGTCGTGGACACTGAAGCTTTCTTT. Its translation: CASKGGVVDTEAFF. Looking up the rest from reference TRBV5-1 and TRBJ1-1 gives the full variable domain: KAGVTQTPRYLIKTRGQQVTLSCSPISGHRSVSWYQQTPGQGLQFLFEYFSETQRNKGNFPGRFSGRQFSNSRSEMNVSTLELGDSALYLCASKGGVVDTEAFFGQGTRLTVV.

The rearrangement joins TRBV5-6 to TRBJ1-4; 8 nucleotides match TRBD1. With V trimmed by 4 bases and J by 7 bases, 9 bases remained unmatched. The CDR3 has 15 amino acids. CDR1 is SGHDT and CDR2 is YYEEEE in the germline V gene. The CDR3 sequence is CASSARDRWSEKLFF. In DNA, the CDR3 is TGTGCCAGCAGCGCCCGGGACAGGTGGAGTGAAAAACTGTTTTTT. Full variable domain (rest looked up from reference TRBV5-6 and TRBJ1-4): DAGVTQSPTHLIKTRGQQVTLRCSPKSGHDTVSWYQQALGQGPQFIFQYYEEEERQRGNFPDRFSGHQFPNYSSELNVNALLLGDSALYLCASSARDRWSEKLFFGSGTQLSVL.

The rearrangement joins TRBV30 to TRBJ1-5; D ambiguous. V lost 3 bases to trimming and J lost 1 base, with 7 bases between them. The germline gives CDR1 GTSNPN, CDR2 SVGIG (reference sequence). The CDR3 contains 13 residues. The CDR3 loop is CAWRGASNQPQHF. The CDR3 nucleotides read TGTGCCTGGAGGGGAGCAAGCAATCAGCCCCAGCATTTT.

The CDR3 DNA sequence: TGTGCCAGCAGCCTCCGGACAGGGAGGAACACTGAAGCTTTCTTT. This sequence encodes CASSLRTGRNTEAFF. The chain couples TRBV3-1 (or the pseudogene TRBV3-2) to TRBJ1-1; 8 positions match TRBD1. Germline V gene lookup returns CDR1 LGHDT and CDR2 YNNKEL (reference sequence). The CDR3 totals 15 residues. V gave up 4 bases and J gave up 1 base; unmatched junction bases: 5.

The chain couples TRBV3-1 (or the pseudogene TRBV3-2) to TRBJ1-2; 8 nucleotides line up with TRBD1. J gave up 6 bases and V 3 bases, and 3 bases lay outside the gene matches. The CDR3 is 13 residues long. Germline lookup yields CDR1 LGHDT and CDR2 YNNKEL (reference sequence). CDR3: CASSQYRGDGYTF. Written as DNA, the CDR3 is TGTGCCAGCAGCCAGTACAGGGGGGATGGCTACACCTTC.

CDR3 DNA sequence: TGCGCCAGCGGACAGGGTAGGGACACTGAAGCTTTCTTT. Protein sequence: CASGQGRDTEAFF. The chain employs TRBV5-1 and TRBJ1-1; 8 bases agree with TRBD1. V lost 7 bases, J lost 3 bases, and 5 bases stayed unmatched. The germline V gene encodes CDR1 SGHRS and CDR2 YFSETQ. The CDR3 is 13 amino acids.